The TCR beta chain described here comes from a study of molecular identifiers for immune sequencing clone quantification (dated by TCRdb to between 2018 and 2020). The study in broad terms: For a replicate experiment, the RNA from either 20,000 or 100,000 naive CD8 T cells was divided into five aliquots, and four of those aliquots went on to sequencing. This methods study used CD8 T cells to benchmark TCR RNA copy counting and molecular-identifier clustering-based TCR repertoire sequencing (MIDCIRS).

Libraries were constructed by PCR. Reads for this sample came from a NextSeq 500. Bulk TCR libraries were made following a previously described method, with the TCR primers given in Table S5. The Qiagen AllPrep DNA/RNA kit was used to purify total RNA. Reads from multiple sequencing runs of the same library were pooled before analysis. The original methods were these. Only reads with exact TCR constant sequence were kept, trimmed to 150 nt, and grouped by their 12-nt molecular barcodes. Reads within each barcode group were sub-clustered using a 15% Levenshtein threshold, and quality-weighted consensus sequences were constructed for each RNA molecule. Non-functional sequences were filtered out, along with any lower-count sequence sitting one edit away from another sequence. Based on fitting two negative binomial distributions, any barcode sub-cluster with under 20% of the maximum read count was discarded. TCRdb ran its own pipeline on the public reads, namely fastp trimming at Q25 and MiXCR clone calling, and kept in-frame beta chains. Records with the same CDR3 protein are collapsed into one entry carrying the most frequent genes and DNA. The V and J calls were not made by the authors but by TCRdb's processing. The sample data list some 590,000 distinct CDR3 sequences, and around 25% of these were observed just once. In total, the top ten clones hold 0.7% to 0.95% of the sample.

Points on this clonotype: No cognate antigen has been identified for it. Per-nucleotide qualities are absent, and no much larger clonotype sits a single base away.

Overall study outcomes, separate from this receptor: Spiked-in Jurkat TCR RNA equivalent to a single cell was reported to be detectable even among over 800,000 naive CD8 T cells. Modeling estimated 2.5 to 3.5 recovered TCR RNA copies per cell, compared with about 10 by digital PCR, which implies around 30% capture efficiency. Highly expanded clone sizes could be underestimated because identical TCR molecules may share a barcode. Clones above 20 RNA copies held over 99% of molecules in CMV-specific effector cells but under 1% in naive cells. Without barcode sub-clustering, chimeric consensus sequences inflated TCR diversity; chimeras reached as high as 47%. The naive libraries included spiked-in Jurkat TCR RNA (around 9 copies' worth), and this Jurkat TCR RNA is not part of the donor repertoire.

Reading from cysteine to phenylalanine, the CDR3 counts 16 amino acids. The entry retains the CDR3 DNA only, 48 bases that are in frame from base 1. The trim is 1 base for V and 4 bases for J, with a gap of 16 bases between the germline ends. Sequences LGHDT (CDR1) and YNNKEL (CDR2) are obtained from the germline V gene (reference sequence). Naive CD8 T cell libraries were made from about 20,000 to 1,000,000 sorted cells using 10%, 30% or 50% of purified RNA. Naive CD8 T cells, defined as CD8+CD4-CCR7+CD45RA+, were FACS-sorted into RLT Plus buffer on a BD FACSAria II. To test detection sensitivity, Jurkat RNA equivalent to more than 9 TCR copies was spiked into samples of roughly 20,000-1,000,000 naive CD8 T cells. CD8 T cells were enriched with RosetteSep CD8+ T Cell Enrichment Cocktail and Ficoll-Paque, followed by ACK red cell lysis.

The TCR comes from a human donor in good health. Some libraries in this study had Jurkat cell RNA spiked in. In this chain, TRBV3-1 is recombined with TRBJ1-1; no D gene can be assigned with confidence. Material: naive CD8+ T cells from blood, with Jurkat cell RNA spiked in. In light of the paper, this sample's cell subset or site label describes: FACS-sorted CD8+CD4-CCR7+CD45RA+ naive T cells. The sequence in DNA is TGTGCCAGCAGCCAAGCCTCCGTTCGGGGTATCACTGAAGCTTTCTTT. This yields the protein CASSQASVRGITEAFF.